Below are 25 T cell receptor beta chains sequenced from a single sample in a study of blood T cells in healthy people across ages. For the second PCR, which ran for roughly 6 to 11 cycles, a sample-barcoded 5' primer and a J-beta primer mix were used. MiXCR was run by TCRdb on the 5' RACE reads, yielding one entry per CDR3 protein. The sample lists hundreds of thousands of distinct CDR3 sequences; roughly three fifths were seen once. The sample was blood. The receptors shown here come from a man aged 35 to 55 in good health.

Comment on this clonotype: A read error may account for a junction end that differs from germline. This CDR3 reads CASSRDSVSDTRYF. As DNA, the CDR3 is TGCGCCAGCAGCCGGGACTCAGTTTCAGATACGCGGTATTTT. The chain links TRBV4-1 to TRBJ2-3; a possible D gene is TRBD2 (6 bases). Germline lookup yields CDR1 MGHRA and CDR2 YSYEKL. The CDR3 spans 14 residues.

The chain employs TRBV28 and TRBJ2-3; 8 positions agree with TRBD1. Gene TRBJ1-5 matches the end of the DNA better, so the J call may be wrong. Germline-derived CDR1 and CDR2 are MDHEN and SYDVKM. This CDR3 comprises 15 residues. As DNA, the CDR3 is TGTGCCAGCAGTTTCCAGGGGGCGTTCGTCCAGCCCCAGCATTTT. This codes for CASSFQGAFVQPQHF.

V and J are TRBV7-8 and TRBJ1-1, with D unclear. The CDR3 runs to 14 residues. With 1 base removed from V and 7 bases from J, the gap between germline ends came to 13 bases. Germline values: CDR1 SGHVS, CDR2 FQNEAQ. The CDR3 sequence: CASSLGAAAGEAFF. DNA for the CDR3: TGTGCCAGCAGCTTAGGCGCGGCCGCAGGTGAAGCTTTCTTT.

This clonotype was counted a few times. The chain is built from TRBV6-5 and TRBJ2-1; D is perhaps TRBD2 (5 bases). Germline V gene lookup returns CDR1 MNHEY and CDR2 SVGAGI. Trimming stripped 5 bases from V and 0 bases from J, with 14 bases between. This CDR3 is built from 16 residues. In DNA, the CDR3 is TGTGCCAGCAGTACTTTAAGAGGGAGCTCCTACAATGAGCAGTTCTTC. Amino acids: CASSTLRGSSYNEQFF.

CDR3: CSARVPGSTDTQYF. The CDR3 bases are TGCAGTGCTAGGGTCCCAGGGAGCACAGATACGCAGTATTTT. The gene calls are TRBV20-1 and TRBJ2-3, with a weak D call TRBD1 (5 bases). The germline V gene has CDR1 DFQATT and CDR2 SNEGSKA (reference sequence). V dropped 3 bases and J dropped 0 bases, with 10 bases sitting between them. The CDR3 spans 14 residues.

This clonotype was observed a handful of times. The chain recombines TRBV9 with TRBJ2-7; 8 nucleotides line up with TRBD1. Germline values: CDR1 SGDLS, CDR2 YYNGEE. The CDR3 extends over 14 amino acids. V lost 2 bases and J lost 3; bases outside the gene matches: 4. The CDR3 DNA is TGTGCCAGCAGCGTGGACAGGGTCAGCTACGAGCAGTACTTC. The encoded protein is CASSVDRVSYEQYF.

The chain is built from TRBV5-1 and TRBJ2-1, with TRBD2 as a possible D gene (6 bases). This CDR3 comprises 16 residues. Germline CDR1 SGHRS, CDR2 YFSETQ. V lost 0 bases, J lost 4 bases, and 14 bases lay in between. CDR3: CASSLVSSGIYNEQFF. CDR3 bases: TGCGCCAGCAGCTTGGTGAGTAGCGGCATATACAATGAGCAGTTCTTC.

This chain connects TRBV7-2 to TRBJ1-1; D remains ambiguous. Per germline, CDR1 SGHTA and CDR2 FQGNSA. V lost 1 base, J lost 8 bases, and 17 bases lay in between. This CDR3 contains 15 residues. CDR3 amino acids: CASSLVASGPVEAFF. The DNA for the CDR3 is TGTGCCAGCAGCTTAGTAGCGTCAGGACCGGTGGAAGCTTTCTTT.

This rearrangement joins TRBV5-1 to TRBJ1-2; 7 bases are a match to TRBD1. The trim removed 4 bases at V and 8 bases at J, leaving 11 bases unmatched. This CDR3 has 14 amino acids. Germline CDR1 and CDR2: SGHRS and YFSETQ. The CDR3 nucleotides are TGCGCCAGCAGCCGCAGACAGGGAGAAGTAGGCTACACCTTC. It codes for CASSRRQGEVGYTF.

The rearrangement links TRBV18 to TRBJ2-5; TRBD2 aligns across 11 bases. Germline-derived CDR1 and CDR2 are KGHSH and LQKENI. The J segment lost 11 bases and the V segment lost 3 bases, leaving 8 bases of the junction unmatched. The CDR3 covers 14 residues. The CDR3 region has the DNA TGTGCCAGCTCACCGAGGACTAGCGGGCCTGAGCAGTACTTC. This gives the protein CASSPRTSGPEQYF.

The chain is built from TRBV14 and TRBJ2-6; a weak D match, TRBD1 (5 bases). CDR1 and CDR2 from the germline V gene are SGHDN and FVKESK. V was pared by 2 bases and J by 0 bases, with 8 bases between. The CDR3 has 16 amino acids. This CDR3 reads CASSQRTSSGANVLTF. The CDR3 DNA sequence: TGTGCCAGCAGCCAAAGGACAAGCTCTGGGGCCAACGTCCTGACTTTC.

The rearrangement uses TRBV7-3 and TRBJ2-7; the D call may be TRBD1 or TRBD2 (5 bases each). V was trimmed by 5 bases and J by 5 bases, leaving 16 bases between them. This CDR3 has 14 amino acids. Germline CDR1 SGHTA, CDR2 FQGTGA. CDR3 bases: TGTGCCAGCAGCCCTGGACTGAGAGGGGACGAGCAGTACTTC. It codes for CASSPGLRGDEQYF. The full variable domain, its missing parts supplied by reference TRBV7-3 and TRBJ2-7, is GAGVSQTPSNKVTEKGKYVELRCDPISGHTALYWYRQSLGQGPEFLIYFQGTGAADDSGLPNDRFFAVRPEGSVSTLKIQRTERGDSAVYLCASSPGLRGDEQYFGPGTRLTVT.

This chain uses TRBV7-2 with TRBJ2-3; D might be TRBD1 (6 bases). Germline assignment: CDR1 SGHTA and CDR2 FQGNSA. The CDR3 totals 15 residues. V dropped 4 bases and J dropped 5 bases, with 16 bases sitting between them. The CDR3 loop is CASSSTGIPGDTQYF. CDR3 in DNA: TGTGCCAGCAGCTCGACAGGTATACCGGGAGATACGCAGTATTTT.

The chain combines TRBV12-3 or TRBV12-4 with TRBJ2-7; tentatively, D is TRBD1 (5 bases). The ends were cut back, 11 bases at V and 0 bases at J, with 11 bases in the middle. This CDR3 spans 12 amino acids. Here the CDR3 DNA reads TGTGCCTGCCGAGACAGCTCCTACGAGCAGTACTTC. This encodes CACRDSSYEQYF.

The DNA for the CDR3 is TGTGCCACCAGTGACACTACAGAAAGCTCCTACAATGAGCAGTTCTTC. The encoded protein is CATSDTTESSYNEQFF. This chain links TRBV24-1 with TRBJ2-1; D remains unclear. V lost 4 bases and J 0 bases, leaving 12 bases between the germline ends. The CDR3 extends over 16 amino acids. The germline CDR1 and CDR2 sequences are KGHDR and SFDVKD.

V and J are TRBV5-5 and TRBJ1-2, with a weak D call TRBD1 (6 bases). Germline CDR1 and CDR2: SGHKS and YYEKEE (reference sequence). V lost 4 bases, J lost 4 bases, and 17 bases lay in between. The length of the CDR3 is 15 residues. In nucleotides, the CDR3 is TGTGCCAGCAGCCTTCGGTACAGGGAGACCTATGGCTACACCTTC. Amino acids: CASSLRYRETYGYTF. Together with reference TRBV5-5 and TRBJ1-2, the CDR3 gives the full variable domain: DAGVTQSPTHLIKTRGQQVTLRCSPISGHKSVSWYQQVLGQGPQFIFQYYEKEERGRGNFPDRFSARQFPNYSSELNVNALLLGDSALYLCASSLRYRETYGYTFGSGTRLTVV.

This clonotype was detected only once. The chain is built from TRBV19 and TRBJ2-2; TRBD1 is a possible D gene (5 bases). CDR1 LNHDA and CDR2 SQIVND come from the germline V gene (reference sequence). V lost 0 bases and J 8 bases, leaving 10 bases between the germline ends. The CDR3 is 14 residues long. The CDR3 DNA is TGTGCCAGTAGTATAGATTTGGGGCTGGGGGAGCTGTTTTTT. As protein: CASSIDLGLGELFF.

This chain connects TRBV9 to TRBJ2-2; D may be TRBD2 (6 bases). This CDR3 is built from 13 residues. The V gene's germline CDR1 is SGDLS and CDR2 YYNGEE. Trimming removed 2 bases from V and 5 bases from J, with 7 bases in between. Here the CDR3 reads CASSVGGTGELFF. The CDR3 DNA follows: TGTGCCAGCAGCGTGGGGGGAACCGGGGAGCTGTTTTTT.

This clonotype showed up just once. This may be a read error, as it is one base from a much larger clone. The CDR3 loop is CASSYGTRGTDTQYF. CDR3 DNA sequence: TGTGCCAGCAGTTACGGGACAAGGGGCACAGATACGCAGTATTTT. V gene TRBV6-6 combines with J gene TRBJ2-3; D possibly corresponds to TRBD1 (6 bases). The CDR3 runs 15 residues. Trimming took 2 bases from V and 1 from J, leaving 10 bases between them. Germline CDR1 and CDR2: MNHNY and SVGAGI (reference sequence).

The chain carries TRBV10-3 and TRBJ2-7; 11 nucleotides match TRBD2. The germline V gene encodes CDR1 ENHRY and CDR2 SYGVKD. This CDR3 has 15 amino acids. J was trimmed by 1 base and V by 6 bases; bases with no gene match: 5. This CDR3 reads CAIRGGLADSYEQYF. Here the CDR3 DNA reads TGTGCCATCAGGGGGGGACTAGCGGATTCCTACGAGCAGTACTTC.

This chain uses TRBV28 with TRBJ2-5, with a possible D match to TRBD2 (5 bases). The CDR3 consists of 16 residues. Germline-derived CDR1 and CDR2 are MDHEN and SYDVKM. V was trimmed by 8 bases and J by 0 bases, leaving 19 bases between them. The CDR3 DNA reads as TGTGCCAGCGCGGACGGGATTATTGGGTACCAAGAGACCCAGTACTTC. Amino acid sequence: CASADGIIGYQETQYF.

In this sample, this clonotype turned up a few times. The gene calls are TRBV7-9 and TRBJ2-5; D call uncertain. The CDR3 is 14 residues long. CDR1 and CDR2 from the germline V gene are SEHNR and FQNEAQ (reference sequence). The V end lost 5 bases, the J end lost 2 bases, and 12 bases lay between the germline ends. For the CDR3, the DNA is TGTGCCAGCAGCGGCTCGGACGAGCAAGAGACCCAGTACTTC. Residues: CASSGSDEQETQYF. Full variable domain (missing parts from reference TRBV7-9 and TRBJ2-5): DTGVSQNPRHKITKRGQNVTFRCDPISEHNRLYWYRQTLGQGPEFLTYFQNEAQLEKSRLLSDRFSAERPKGSFSTLEIQRTEQGDSAMYLCASSGSDEQETQYFGPGTRLLVL.

This clonotype was seen a handful of times. The CDR3 nucleotides are TGTGCCAGCAGTGAAGGTTCGCTAGCGGGAGGGGTTGAGCAGTTCTTC. Its protein product is CASSEGSLAGGVEQFF. The chain links TRBV2 to TRBJ2-1; TRBD2 agrees at 12 bases. The CDR3 runs to 16 residues. Germline V CDR1 and CDR2: SNHLY, FYNNEI. V dropped 1 base and J dropped 9; count of bases not matched to a gene: 7.

This clonotype was detected many times. CDR3 region: CASSQGFRAGDGYTF. The CDR3 nucleotides read TGCGCCAGCAGCCAAGGCTTCAGGGCCGGTGATGGCTACACCTTC. The chain carries TRBV4-1 and TRBJ1-2; the D gene is possibly TRBD1 (5 bases). The CDR3 spans 15 residues. Per the germline V gene, CDR1 is MGHRA and CDR2 is YSYEKL. The V gene lost 1 base and the J gene lost 6 bases, with 15 bases spanning the gap.

The gene calls are TRBV11-1 and TRBJ2-3; a weak D match, TRBD1 (5 bases). From germline, CDR1 is SGHAT and CDR2 FQDESV (reference sequence). The CDR3 consists of 14 residues. V lost 8 bases, J lost 0 bases, and 12 bases lay in between. In DNA, the CDR3 is TGTGCCAGCGCCCTAGGACACAGCACAGATACGCAGTATTTT. Amino acid sequence: CASALGHSTDTQYF.